The 14 T cell receptor beta chains below come from one sample, sequenced in a study of blood T cell repertoires in COVID-19 (TCRdb year 2020). The library was made by the immunoSEQ multiplex PCR assay. TCRdb obtained this table from immuneACCESS and retained in-frame rearrangements with V and J assigned. These tables miss some clones; where compared with another copy, unresolved V genes account for less than half of the shortfall, and the remainder is unexplained. The sample records about 70,000 clones, approximately 90% of which are singletons. The ten largest clones represent about 1.3% of the sample. The specimen was peripheral blood. All receptors come from a human donor in a cohort sampled during active COVID-19.

CDR3 bases: TGTGCCAGCAGGGGAGTCCTAGCGGGAGAGGTGTGCAATGAGCAGTTCTTC. Translation gives CASRGVLAGEVCNEQFF. The chain joins TRBV25-1 to TRBJ2-1; 10 bases align to TRBD2. CDR1 and CDR2 (germline): MGHDK, SYGVNS. The CDR3 consists of 17 residues. J was trimmed by 6 bases and V by 6 bases; bases with no gene match: 14.

The rearrangement joins TRBV30 to TRBJ1-2, with D possibly matching TRBD1 (6 bases). The CDR3 covers 14 residues. V lost 2 bases and J 2 bases, leaving 12 bases between the germline ends. CDR1 is GTSNPN and CDR2 is SVGIG in the germline V gene (reference sequence). The CDR3 spells CAWSPTGSNYGYTF. The CDR3 DNA reads TGTGCCTGGAGTCCTACAGGGAGCAACTATGGCTACACCTTC.

This clone was counted once. J is TRBJ1-5 and V is TRBV16; D ambiguous. The germline V gene has CDR1 KGHSY and CDR2 FQNENV. Trimming removed 4 bases from V and 3 bases from J, with 13 bases in between. The CDR3 spans 15 residues. For the CDR3, the DNA is TGTGCCAGCAGCCCTTTTCCTGACTCCAATCAGCCCCAGCATTTT. Protein product: CASSPFPDSNQPQHF.

The CDR3 DNA reads TGTGCCAGCAGTGAATGGGCTAGCGGGAGGGCCACGGACGAGCAGTACTTC. Translation gives CASSEWASGRATDEQYF. V and J are TRBV2 and TRBJ2-7; 12 positions agree with TRBD2. Germline-derived CDR1 and CDR2 are SNHLY and FYNNEI. CDR3 length equals 17 residues. The ends lost 2 bases at V and 5 bases at J; junction bases unmatched: 10.

The chain carries TRBV5-5 and TRBJ2-3, with no clear D. The CDR3 runs to 15 residues. V lost 2 bases and J 6 bases, leaving 16 bases between the germline ends. CDR1 is SGHKS, CDR2 YYEKEE, per germline (reference sequence). In DNA, the CDR3 is TGTGCCAGCAGCTTCGAGAGGCCCGGTGTGGATACGCAGTATTTT. Translated, it gives CASSFERPGVDTQYF.

The chain uses TRBV5-4 and TRBJ1-2; D gene unclear. Germline CDR1 and CDR2: SGHNT and YYREEE (reference sequence). The CDR3 is 17 amino acids. The V end lost 0 bases, the J end lost 8 bases, and 23 bases lay between the germline ends. The CDR3 sequence: CASSLGVGPRRDGGYTF. Written as DNA, the CDR3 is TGTGCCAGCAGCTTGGGCGTCGGACCGAGGCGGGATGGGGGCTACACCTTC.

This clone was seen a single time. J is TRBJ2-7 and V is TRBV6-1; 8 bases are shared with TRBD2. V was pared by 1 base and J by 1 base, with 6 bases of the junction left unmatched. Germline CDR1 reads MNHNS; CDR2 reads SASEGT. The CDR3 sequence is 16 residues long. The CDR3 DNA reads as TGTGCCAGCAGTGAAGATCCGGGACTAGAATCCTACGAGCAGTACTTC. Protein: CASSEDPGLESYEQYF.

The gene calls are TRBV25-1 and TRBJ1-2; 10 bases line up with TRBD1. V shed 4 bases and J 5 bases; nucleotides not matched to a gene: 4. This CDR3 comprises 14 residues. Germline V gene sequence: CDR1 MGHDK, CDR2 SYGVNS. The CDR3 is CASSAGQGEYGYTF. The CDR3 bases are TGTGCCAGCAGTGCCGGACAGGGGGAGTATGGCTACACCTTC.

The chain links TRBV5-6 to TRBJ2-3, with 14 nucleotides matching TRBD2. Germline values: CDR1 SGHDT, CDR2 YYEEEE. V was clipped by 0 bases and J by 8 bases; unmatched bases: 11. The CDR3 consists of 18 residues. The CDR3: CASSLAGLAGGIGGTQYF. The CDR3 DNA follows: TGTGCCAGCAGCTTGGCCGGACTAGCGGGAGGTATAGGAGGTACGCAGTATTTT.

This chain uses TRBV7-2 with TRBJ2-7, with 7 nucleotides matching TRBD2. The CDR3 loop spans 16 amino acids. Germline lookup yields CDR1 SGHTA and CDR2 FQGNSA. Germline trimming cut 1 base from V and 6 bases from J; bases unmatched to any gene: 12. As DNA, the CDR3 is TGTGCCAGCAGCTTAGTCGCCGGGAGGCCGGGGTTCGAGCAGTACTTC. The encoded protein is CASSLVAGRPGFEQYF.

The chain has TRBV28 and TRBJ2-7; the match to TRBD2 covers 15 bases. The V gene end was trimmed by 6 bases and the J gene end by 2 bases; junction bases not matched to a gene: 11. Germline values: CDR1 MDHEN, CDR2 SYDVKM. The CDR3 covers 18 residues. The CDR3 DNA sequence: TGTGCCAGCAGCTCTTCTAAAGGACTAGCGGGGGGGGCCTACGAGCAGTACTTC. Protein sequence: CASSSSKGLAGGAYEQYF.

V and J are TRBV21-1 and TRBJ1-2. TRBV21-1 is an annotated pseudogene. CDR3 size: 15 residues. The chain's CDR3 is CASSKVEGPELIGTF. The CDR3 region has the DNA TGTGCCAGCAGCAAAGTGGAGGGGCCAGAGCTTATCGGAACCTTC.

This clone appeared once. V usage is TRBV11-2 and J usage is TRBJ1-2, with 10 nucleotides matching TRBD1. The ends lost 5 bases at V and 3 bases at J; junction bases unmatched: 3. The CDR3 sequence is 14 residues long. Germline CDR1 is SGHAT and CDR2 is FQNNGV. The CDR3: CASSPGQGYYGYTF. In DNA, the CDR3 is TGTGCCAGCAGCCCGGGACAGGGGTACTATGGCTACACCTTC.

The chain couples TRBV4-1 to TRBJ1-1; 9 bases are shared with TRBD1. CDR1 MGHRA and CDR2 YSYEKL come from the germline V gene. The CDR3 loop spans 16 amino acids. J lost 7 bases, V lost 0 bases, and 9 bases had no gene match. CDR3 protein: CASSQDRNRGRDEAFF. The CDR3 DNA follows: TGCGCCAGCAGCCAAGACCGGAACAGGGGGCGCGATGAAGCTTTCTTT.